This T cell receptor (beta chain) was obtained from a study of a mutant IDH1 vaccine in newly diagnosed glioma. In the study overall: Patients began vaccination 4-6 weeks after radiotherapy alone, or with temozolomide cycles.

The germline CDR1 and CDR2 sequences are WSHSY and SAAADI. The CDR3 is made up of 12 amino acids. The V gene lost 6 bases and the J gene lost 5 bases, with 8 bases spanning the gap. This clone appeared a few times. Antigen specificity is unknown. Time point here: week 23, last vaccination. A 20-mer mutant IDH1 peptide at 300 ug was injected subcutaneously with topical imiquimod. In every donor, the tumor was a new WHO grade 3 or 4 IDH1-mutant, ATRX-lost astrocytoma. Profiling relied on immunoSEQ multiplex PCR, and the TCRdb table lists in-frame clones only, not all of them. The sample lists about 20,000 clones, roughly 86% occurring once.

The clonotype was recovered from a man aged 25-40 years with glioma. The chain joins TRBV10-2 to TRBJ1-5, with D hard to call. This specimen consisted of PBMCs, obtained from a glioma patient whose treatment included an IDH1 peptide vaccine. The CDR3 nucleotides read TGCGCCAGCAGGGTAAGGGATCAGCCCCAGCATTTT. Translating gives CASRVRDQPQHF.